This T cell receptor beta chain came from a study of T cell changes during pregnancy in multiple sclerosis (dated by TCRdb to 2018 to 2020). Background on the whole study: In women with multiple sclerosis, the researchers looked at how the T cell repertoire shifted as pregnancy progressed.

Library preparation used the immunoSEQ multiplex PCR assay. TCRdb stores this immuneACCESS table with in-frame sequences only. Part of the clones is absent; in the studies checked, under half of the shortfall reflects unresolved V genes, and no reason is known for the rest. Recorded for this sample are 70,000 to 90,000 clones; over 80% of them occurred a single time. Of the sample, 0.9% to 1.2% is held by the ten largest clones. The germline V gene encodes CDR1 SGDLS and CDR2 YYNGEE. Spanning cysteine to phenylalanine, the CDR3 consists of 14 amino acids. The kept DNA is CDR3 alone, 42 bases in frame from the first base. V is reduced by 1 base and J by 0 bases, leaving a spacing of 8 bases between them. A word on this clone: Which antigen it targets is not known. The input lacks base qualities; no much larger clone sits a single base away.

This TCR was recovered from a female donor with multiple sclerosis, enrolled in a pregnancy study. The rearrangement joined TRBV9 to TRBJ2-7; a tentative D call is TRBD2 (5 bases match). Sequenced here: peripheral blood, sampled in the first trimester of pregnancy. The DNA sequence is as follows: TGTGCCAGCAGCGTAATTGGGAGCTCCTACGAGCAGTACTTC. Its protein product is CASSVIGSSYEQYF.